This is a list of T cell receptor beta chains from one sample in a study of early T cells in non-severe SARS-CoV-2 infection. TCRdb itself ran the 5' RACE reads through MiXCR, one entry per CDR3 protein. Found here are approximately 70,000 distinct CDR3 sequences, 9.5% to 12% of them singletons; the top ten hold 5.7%. This sample comprised whole blood, obtained at baseline. These receptors all come from an adult who was a healthcare worker with PCR-confirmed SARS-CoV-2 infection or an uninfected control (not recorded which). Both conserved end residues are part of each CDR3. The D gene is left open where the match is weak. Size values are once, few and many counts, or a class for expanded clones, and some rows have none.

v_gene	abundance	j_gene	d_gene	CDR3aa	CDR3nt
TRBV28	.	TRBJ1-4	.	CASSPSMKKLFF	TGTGCCAGCAGTCCCTCAATGAAAAAACTGTTTTTT
TRBV2	few	TRBJ2-1	TRBD2	CASSGTSGTNEQFF	TGTGCCAGCAGCGGGACTAGCGGTACAAATGAGCAGTTCTTC
TRBV5-1	.	TRBJ2-2	TRBD1	CASSLGQVATGELFF	TGCGCCAGCAGCTTAGGACAGGTCGCCACCGGGGAGCTGTTTTTT
TRBV7-9	.	TRBJ1-2	.	CASSLVGDGYTF	TGTGCCAGCAGCTTAGTAGGAGATGGCTACACCTTC
TRBV29-1	many	TRBJ2-1	.	CSGRLERSSYNEQFF	TGCAGCGGGAGGCTAGAAAGAAGCTCCTACAATGAGCAGTTCTTC
TRBV5-1	few	TRBJ1-2	TRBD1	CASSLGTGSNYGYTF	TGCGCCAGCAGCTTAGGGACAGGATCTAACTATGGCTACACCTTC
TRBV20-1	many	TRBJ2-5	.	CSARVLGSETQYF	TGCAGTGCTAGAGTGCTGGGGTCGGAGACCCAGTACTTC
TRBV6-2/TRBV6-3	.	TRBJ2-1	.	CASKSNNEQFF	TGTGCCAGCAAGTCCAACAATGAGCAGTTCTTC
TRBV19	few	TRBJ1-5	.	CASTSRSSNQPQHF	TGTGCCAGTACCAGTCGATCCAGCAATCAGCCCCAGCATTTT
TRBV9	few	TRBJ2-3	TRBD2	CASSPRGGGATNTQYF	TGTGCCAGCAGCCCCCGGGGCGGGGGGGCAACTAATACGCAGTATTTT
TRBV5-4	few	TRBJ1-2	.	CASRGRNYGYTF	TGTGCCAGCCGTGGACGGAACTATGGCTACACCTTC
TRBV11-2	many	TRBJ2-1	TRBD2	CASSPTSGAYNEQFF	TGTGCCAGCAGCCCGACTAGCGGGGCATACAATGAGCAGTTCTTC
TRBV3-1	once	TRBJ1-1	.	CASISKWGAEAFF	TGTGCCAGCATCTCTAAGTGGGGTGCTGAAGCTTTCTTT
TRBV11-2	many	TRBJ1-5	.	CATSSTSNQPQHF	TGTGCGACCTCGAGCACCAGCAATCAGCCCCAGCATTTT
TRBV20-1	.	TRBJ1-4	.	CSASTADINEKLFF	TGCAGTGCTAGTACCGCAGACATCAATGAAAAACTGTTTTTT
TRBV12-5	many	TRBJ1-2	.	CASGLVPGDLFRGYTF	TGTGCTAGTGGTTTGGTACCCGGGGACCTGTTTCGTGGCTACACCTTC
TRBV6-2/TRBV6-3	.	TRBJ2-6	.	CASSYFEGANVLTF	TGTGCCAGCAGTTACTTCGAGGGGGCCAACGTCCTGACTTTC
TRBV27	few	TRBJ2-1	.	CASSLFGYNEQFF	TGTGCCAGCAGTTTATTCGGATACAATGAGCAGTTCTTC
TRBV3-1	many	TRBJ2-5	TRBD1	CASSRGRDRGKETQYF	TGTGCCAGCAGTCGCGGTCGGGACAGGGGGAAAGAGACCCAGTACTTC